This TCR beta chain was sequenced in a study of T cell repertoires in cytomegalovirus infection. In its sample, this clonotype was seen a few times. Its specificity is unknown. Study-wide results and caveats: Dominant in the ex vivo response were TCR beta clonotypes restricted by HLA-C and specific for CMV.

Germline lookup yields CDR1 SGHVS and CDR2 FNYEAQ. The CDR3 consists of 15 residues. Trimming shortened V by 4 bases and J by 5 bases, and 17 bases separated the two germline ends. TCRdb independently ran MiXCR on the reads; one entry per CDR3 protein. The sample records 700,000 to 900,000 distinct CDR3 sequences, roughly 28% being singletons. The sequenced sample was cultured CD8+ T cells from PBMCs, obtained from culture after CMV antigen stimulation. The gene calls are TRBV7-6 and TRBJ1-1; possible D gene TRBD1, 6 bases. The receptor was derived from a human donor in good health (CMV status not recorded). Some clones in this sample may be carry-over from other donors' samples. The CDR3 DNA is TGTGCCAGCAGCTCGCCTCAAGGGGGTTCAACTGAAGCTTTCTTT. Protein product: CASSSPQGGSTEAFF.